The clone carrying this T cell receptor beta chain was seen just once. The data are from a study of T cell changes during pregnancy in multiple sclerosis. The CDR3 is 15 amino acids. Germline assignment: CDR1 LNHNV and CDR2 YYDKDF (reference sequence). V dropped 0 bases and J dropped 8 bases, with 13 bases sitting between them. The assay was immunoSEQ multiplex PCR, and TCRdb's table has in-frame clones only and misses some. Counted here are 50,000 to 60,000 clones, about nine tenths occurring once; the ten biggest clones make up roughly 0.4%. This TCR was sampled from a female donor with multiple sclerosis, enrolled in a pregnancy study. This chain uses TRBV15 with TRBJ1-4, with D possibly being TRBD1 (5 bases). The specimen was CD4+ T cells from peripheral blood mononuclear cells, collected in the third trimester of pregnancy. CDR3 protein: CATSRDLGGEEKLFF. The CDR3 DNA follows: TGTGCCACCAGCAGAGATCTCGGGGGTGAAGAAAAACTGTTTTTT. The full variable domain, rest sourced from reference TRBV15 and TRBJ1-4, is DAMVIQNPRYQVTQFGKPVTLSCSQTLNHNVMYWYQQKSSQAPKLLFHYYDKDFNNEADTPDNFQSRRPNTSFCFLDIRSPGLGDTAMYLCATSRDLGGEEKLFFGSGTQLSVL.